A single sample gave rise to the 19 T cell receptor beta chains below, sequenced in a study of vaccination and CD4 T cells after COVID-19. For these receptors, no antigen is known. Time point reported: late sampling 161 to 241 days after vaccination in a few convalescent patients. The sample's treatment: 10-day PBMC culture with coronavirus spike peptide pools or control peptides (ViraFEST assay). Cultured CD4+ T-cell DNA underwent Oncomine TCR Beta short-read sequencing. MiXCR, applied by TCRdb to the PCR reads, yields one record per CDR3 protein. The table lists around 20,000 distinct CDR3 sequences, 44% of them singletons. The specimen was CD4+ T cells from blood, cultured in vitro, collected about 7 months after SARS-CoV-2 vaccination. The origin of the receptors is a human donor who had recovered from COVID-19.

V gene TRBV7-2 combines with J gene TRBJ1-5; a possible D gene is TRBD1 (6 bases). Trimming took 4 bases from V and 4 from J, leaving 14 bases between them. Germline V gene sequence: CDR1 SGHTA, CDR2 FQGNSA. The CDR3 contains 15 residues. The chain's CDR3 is CASSSGTRENQPQHF. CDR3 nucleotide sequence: TGTGCCAGCAGCTCCGGGACAAGGGAAAATCAGCCCCAGCATTTT. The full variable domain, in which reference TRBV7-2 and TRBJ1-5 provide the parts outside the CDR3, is GAGVSQSPSNKVTEKGKDVELRCDPISGHTALYWYRQSLGQGLEFLIYFQGNSAPDKSGLPSDRFSAERTGGSVSTLTIQRTQQEDSAVYLCASSSGTRENQPQHFGDGTRLSIL.

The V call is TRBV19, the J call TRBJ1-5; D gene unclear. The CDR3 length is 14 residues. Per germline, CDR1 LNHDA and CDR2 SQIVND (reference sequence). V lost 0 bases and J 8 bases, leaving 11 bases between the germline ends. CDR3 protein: CASSIDFQLEPQHF. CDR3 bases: TGTGCCAGTAGTATAGATTTCCAACTGGAGCCCCAGCATTTT. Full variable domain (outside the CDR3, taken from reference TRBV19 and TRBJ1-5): DGGITQSPKYLFRKEGQNVTLSCEQNLNHDAMYWYRQDPGQGLRLIYYSQIVNDFQKGDIAEGYSVSREKKESFPLTVTSAQKNPTAFYLCASSIDFQLEPQHFGDGTRLSIL.

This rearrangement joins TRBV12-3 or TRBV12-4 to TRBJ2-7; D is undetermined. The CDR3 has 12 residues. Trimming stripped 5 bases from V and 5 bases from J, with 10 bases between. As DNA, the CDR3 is TGTGCCAGCAGTCCGGCGTTCCACGAGCAGTACTTC. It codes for CASSPAFHEQYF.

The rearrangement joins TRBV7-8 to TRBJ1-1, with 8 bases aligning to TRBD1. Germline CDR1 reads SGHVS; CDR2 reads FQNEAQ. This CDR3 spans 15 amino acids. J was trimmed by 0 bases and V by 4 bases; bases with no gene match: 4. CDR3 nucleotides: TGTGCCAGCAGCTCTCGGGGACAGGTGAACACTGAAGCTTTCTTT. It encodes CASSSRGQVNTEAFF. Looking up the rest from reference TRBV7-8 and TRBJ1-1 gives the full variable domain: GAGVSQSPRYKVAKRGQDVALRCDPISGHVSLFWYQQALGQGPEFLTYFQNEAQLDKSGLPSDRFFAERPEGSVSTLKIQRTQQEDSAVYLCASSSRGQVNTEAFFGQGTRLTVV.

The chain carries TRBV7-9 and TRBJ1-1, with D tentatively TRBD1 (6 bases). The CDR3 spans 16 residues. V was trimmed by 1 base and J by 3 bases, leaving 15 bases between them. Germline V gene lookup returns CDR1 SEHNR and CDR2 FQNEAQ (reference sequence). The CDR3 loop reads CASSLDTGSTDTEAFF. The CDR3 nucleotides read TGTGCCAGCAGCTTAGACACAGGGTCGACGGACACTGAAGCTTTCTTT.

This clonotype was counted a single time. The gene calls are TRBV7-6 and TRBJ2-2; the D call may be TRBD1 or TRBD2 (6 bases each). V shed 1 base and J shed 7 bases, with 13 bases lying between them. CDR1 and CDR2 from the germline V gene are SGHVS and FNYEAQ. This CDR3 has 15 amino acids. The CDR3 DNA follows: TGTGCCAGCAGCTTAGTTTGGGGGGCCGACGGGGAGCTGTTTTTT. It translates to CASSLVWGADGELFF.

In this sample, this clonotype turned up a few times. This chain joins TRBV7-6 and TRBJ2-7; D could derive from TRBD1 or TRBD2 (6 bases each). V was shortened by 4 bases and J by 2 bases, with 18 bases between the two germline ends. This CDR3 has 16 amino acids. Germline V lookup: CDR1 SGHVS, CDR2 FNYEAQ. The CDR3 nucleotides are TGTGCCAGCAGCTCGCAACGGGGGCCGAGACCCTACGAGCAGTACTTC. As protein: CASSSQRGPRPYEQYF.

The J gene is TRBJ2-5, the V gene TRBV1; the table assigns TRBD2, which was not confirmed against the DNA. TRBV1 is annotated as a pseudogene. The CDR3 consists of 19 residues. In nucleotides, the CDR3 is TGCACCAGCAGCCCCGGGACTAGCGGGCGAGAAAACCTCCAAGAGACCCAGTACTTC. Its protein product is CTSSPGTSGRENLQETQYF.

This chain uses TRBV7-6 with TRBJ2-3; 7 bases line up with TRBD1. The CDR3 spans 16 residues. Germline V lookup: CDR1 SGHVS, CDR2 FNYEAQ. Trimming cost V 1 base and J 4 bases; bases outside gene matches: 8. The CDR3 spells CASSLVAGGSPDTQYF. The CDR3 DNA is TGTGCCAGCAGCTTAGTTGCAGGGGGATCCCCAGATACGCAGTATTTT.

The CDR3 sequence: CASRDRAHYTF. The CDR3 coding sequence is TGTGCCAGCAGGGACAGGGCCCACTACACCTTC. This chain links TRBV12-3 or TRBV12-4 with TRBJ1-2; 8 nucleotides align to TRBD1. V dropped 6 bases and J dropped 10; count of bases not matched to a gene: 4. This CDR3 is built from 11 residues.

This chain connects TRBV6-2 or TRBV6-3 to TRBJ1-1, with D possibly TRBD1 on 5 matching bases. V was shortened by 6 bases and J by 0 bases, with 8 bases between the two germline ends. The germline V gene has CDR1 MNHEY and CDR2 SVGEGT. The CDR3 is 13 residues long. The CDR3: CASRRGLNTEAFF. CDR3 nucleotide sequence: TGTGCCAGCAGAAGGGGACTGAACACTGAAGCTTTCTTT.

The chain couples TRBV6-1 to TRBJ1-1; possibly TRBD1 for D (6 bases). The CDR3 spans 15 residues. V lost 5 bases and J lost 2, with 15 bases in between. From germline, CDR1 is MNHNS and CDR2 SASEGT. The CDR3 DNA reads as TGTGCCAGCAGTAGCCAGGGGATAAGCAACACTGAAGCTTTCTTT. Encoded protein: CASSSQGISNTEAFF.

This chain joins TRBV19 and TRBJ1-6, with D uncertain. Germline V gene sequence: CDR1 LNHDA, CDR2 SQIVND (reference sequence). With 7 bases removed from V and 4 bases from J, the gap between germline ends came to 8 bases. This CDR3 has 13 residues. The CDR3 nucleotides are TGTGCCAGTACTTGGGGTTATAATTCACCCCTCCACTTT. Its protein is CASTWGYNSPLHF.

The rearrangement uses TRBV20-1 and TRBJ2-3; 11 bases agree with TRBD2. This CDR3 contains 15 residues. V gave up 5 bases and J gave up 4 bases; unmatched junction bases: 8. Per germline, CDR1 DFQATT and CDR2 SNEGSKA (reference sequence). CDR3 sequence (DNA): TGCAGTGCTGGGCGACTAGCGGGATTCCCAGATACGCAGTATTTT. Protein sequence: CSAGRLAGFPDTQYF.

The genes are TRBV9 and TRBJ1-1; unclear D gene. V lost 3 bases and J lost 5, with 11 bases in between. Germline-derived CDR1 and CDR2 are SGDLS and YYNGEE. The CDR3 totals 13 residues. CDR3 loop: CASSGDSLTEAFF. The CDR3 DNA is TGTGCCAGCAGCGGGGATTCTTTGACTGAAGCTTTCTTT.

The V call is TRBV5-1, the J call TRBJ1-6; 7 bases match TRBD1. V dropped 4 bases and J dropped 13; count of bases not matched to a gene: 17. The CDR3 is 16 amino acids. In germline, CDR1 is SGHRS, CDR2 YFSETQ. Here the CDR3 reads CASSPGQASRGFPLHF. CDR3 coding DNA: TGCGCCAGCAGCCCCGGACAGGCTTCAAGGGGATTCCCCCTCCACTTT. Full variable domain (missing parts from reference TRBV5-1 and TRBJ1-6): KAGVTQTPRYLIKTRGQQVTLSCSPISGHRSVSWYQQTPGQGLQFLFEYFSETQRNKGNFPGRFSGRQFSNSRSEMNVSTLELGDSALYLCASSPGQASRGFPLHFGNGTRLTVT.

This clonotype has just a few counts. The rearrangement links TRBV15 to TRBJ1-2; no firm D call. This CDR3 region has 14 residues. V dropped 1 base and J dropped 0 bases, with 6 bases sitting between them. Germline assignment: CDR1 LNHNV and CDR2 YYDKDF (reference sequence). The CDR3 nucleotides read TGTGCCACCAGCAGAGGTGAAGCTAACTATGGCTACACCTTC. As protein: CATSRGEANYGYTF. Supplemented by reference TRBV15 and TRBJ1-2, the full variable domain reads DAMVIQNPRYQVTQFGKPVTLSCSQTLNHNVMYWYQQKSSQAPKLLFHYYDKDFNNEADTPDNFQSRRPNTSFCFLDIRSPGLGDTAMYLCATSRGEANYGYTFGSGTRLTVV.

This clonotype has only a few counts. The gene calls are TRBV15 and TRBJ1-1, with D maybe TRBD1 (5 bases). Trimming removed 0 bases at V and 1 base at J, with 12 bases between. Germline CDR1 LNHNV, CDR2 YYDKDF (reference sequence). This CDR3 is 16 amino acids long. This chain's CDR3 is CATSREGPGTNTEAFF. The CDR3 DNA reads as TGTGCCACCAGCAGAGAAGGCCCGGGGACGAACACTGAAGCTTTCTTT.

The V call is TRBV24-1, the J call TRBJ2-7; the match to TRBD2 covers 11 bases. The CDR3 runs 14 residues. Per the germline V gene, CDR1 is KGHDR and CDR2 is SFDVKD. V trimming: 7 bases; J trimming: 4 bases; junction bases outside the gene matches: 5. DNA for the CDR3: TGTGCCACCAGCACTAGCGGGAGACAGTACGAGCAGTACTTC. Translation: CATSTSGRQYEQYF.